This TCR beta chain was sequenced in a study of blood T cell repertoires in COVID-19. For the study at large: Nucleic acid was either cDNA or gDNA, and it came from T cells, B-cell-depleted T cells, or PBMCs.

Germline loops: CDR1 ENHRY, CDR2 SYGVKD. The V end lost 0 bases, the J end lost 2 bases, and 10 bases lay between the germline ends. The CDR3 loop spans 16 amino acids. TCRdb keeps only in-frame clones here, not all; method: immunoSEQ multiplex PCR. The repertoire holds about 410,000 clones, with roughly 90% as singletons. Seattle participants joined during active infection and were tracked over time. V usage is TRBV10-3 and J usage is TRBJ1-4; unclear D gene. The sequence was collected from a woman aged 40-49 years with COVID-19, enrolled during active disease. Sample: peripheral blood. As DNA, the CDR3 is TGTGCCATCAGTGAGTCGTCAGTCTCCACTAATGAAAAACTGTTTTTT. This codes for CAISESSVSTNEKLFF.